This T cell receptor beta chain was profiled in a study of regulatory T cells in long-lasting Graves disease. Whole-study findings and limits: Researchers examined only peripheral blood and not thyroid tissue. Persistent Graves' disease cases displayed lower TCR diversity than newly diagnosed ones.

This clonotype was recorded at least ten times. Antigen specificity is unknown. The time point denotes: newly diagnosed GD, antithyroid drugs for less than 3 months. There was RNA extracted from PBMCs, and the TCR library was made from it. Arm-PCR of CDR3 regions and iRepertoire HTBI primers were used to build TCR beta libraries. A single record per CDR3 protein comes from TCRdb applying MiXCR to the multiplex PCR reads. The table shows fewer than 650,000 distinct CDR3 sequences, with 15% to 20% occurring only once. V lost 3 bases to trimming and J lost 5 bases, with 16 bases between them. The CDR3 spans 15 residues. Germline CDR1 GTSNPN, CDR2 SVGIG (reference sequence). The sample also formed part of further work on T cells in Graves' hyperthyroidism and ophthalmopathy. This second study says: Most thyroid clonotypes expanded above 0.001 appeared in blood too. A model of 13 V-J features distinguished ophthalmopathy from stable hyperthyroidism.

This material consisted of peripheral blood mononuclear cells (PBMCs), taken at new diagnosis, from a patient treated with antithyroid drugs. The clonotype comes from a young woman with Graves disease. This rearrangement joins TRBV30 to TRBJ1-4; tentatively, D is TRBD1 (6 bases). CDR3 in DNA: TGTGCCTGGAGGAAAGGGGGGATCGGAAATGAAAAACTGTTTTTT. Protein: CAWRKGGIGNEKLFF.